This T cell receptor (beta chain) derives from a study of T cell repertoires in ileal Crohn's disease. Study-wide background: Median disease duration was about 8.2 years; 35% smoked at surgery.

This clone appeared a single time. Germline values: CDR1 MNHNS, CDR2 SASEGT. This CDR3 is built from 13 residues. J gave up 6 bases and V 3 bases, and 0 bases lay outside the gene matches. Produced via immunoSEQ multiplex PCR; TCRdb's table is partial and in-frame only. Here the sample spans more than 4,500 clones, around 73% being singletons. The sample comprised ileal tissue. This chain uses TRBV6-1 with TRBJ1-4; 8 bases match TRBD1. This TCR came from an adult with Crohn's disease. CDR3 amino acids: CASSETGDEKLFF. In DNA form, the CDR3 reads TGTGCCAGCAGTGAGACAGGGGATGAAAAACTGTTTTTT.